This T cell receptor beta chain appears in the sequencing data of a study of Graves' ophthalmopathy and Graves' hyperthyroidism. Germline loops: CDR1 DFQATT, CDR2 SNEGSKA (reference sequence). V was pared by 3 bases and J by 4 bases, with 3 bases of the junction left unmatched. This CDR3 comprises 13 residues. Only a few counts were recorded for this clonotype. Uncontrolled infections, other autoimmune diseases, pregnancy or lactation barred patients from enrollment. CDR3 regions of TCR beta were amplified from RNA transcripts. A first-round RT-PCR used HTBI primers, followed by a second-round multiplex PCR. TCRdb ran MiXCR on the multiplex PCR reads and lists one entry per CDR3 protein. The table lists 260,000 or so distinct CDR3 sequences, about 47% of them singletons.

This chain links TRBV20-1 with TRBJ2-5, with TRBD1 identical over 9 bases. This receptor was identified in an adult man with Graves' ophthalmopathy. Sequenced sample: peripheral blood. Written as DNA, the CDR3 is TGCAGTGCTAGGGGGACAGGGCGAGAGACCCAGTACTTC. The encoded protein is CSARGTGRETQYF.